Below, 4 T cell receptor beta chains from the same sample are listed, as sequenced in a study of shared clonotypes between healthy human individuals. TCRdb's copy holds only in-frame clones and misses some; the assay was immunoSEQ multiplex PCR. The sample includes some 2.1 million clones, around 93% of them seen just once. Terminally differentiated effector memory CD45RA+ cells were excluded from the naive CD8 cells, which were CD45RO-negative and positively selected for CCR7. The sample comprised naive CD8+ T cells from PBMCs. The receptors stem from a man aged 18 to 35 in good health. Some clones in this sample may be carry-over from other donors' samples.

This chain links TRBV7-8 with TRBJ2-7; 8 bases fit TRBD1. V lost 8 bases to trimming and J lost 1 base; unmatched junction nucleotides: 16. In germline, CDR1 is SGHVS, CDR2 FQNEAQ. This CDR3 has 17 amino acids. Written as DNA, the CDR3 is TGTGCCAGCTTGGGCACGTCCGGACAGGGACTTTCCTACGAGCAGTACTTC. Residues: CASLGTSGQGLSYEQYF.

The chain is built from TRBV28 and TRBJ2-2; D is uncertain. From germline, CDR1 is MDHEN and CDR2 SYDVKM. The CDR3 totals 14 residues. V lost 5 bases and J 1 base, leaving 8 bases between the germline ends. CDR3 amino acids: CASSPIKNTGELFF. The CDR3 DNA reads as TGTGCCAGCAGTCCTATCAAGAACACCGGGGAGCTGTTTTTT.

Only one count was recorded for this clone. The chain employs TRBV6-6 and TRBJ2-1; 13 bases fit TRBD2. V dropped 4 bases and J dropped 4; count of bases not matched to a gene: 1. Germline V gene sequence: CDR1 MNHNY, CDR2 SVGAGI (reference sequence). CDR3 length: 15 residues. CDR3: CASSSLAGGYNEQFF. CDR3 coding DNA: TGTGCCAGCAGTTCACTAGCGGGAGGGTACAATGAGCAGTTCTTC.

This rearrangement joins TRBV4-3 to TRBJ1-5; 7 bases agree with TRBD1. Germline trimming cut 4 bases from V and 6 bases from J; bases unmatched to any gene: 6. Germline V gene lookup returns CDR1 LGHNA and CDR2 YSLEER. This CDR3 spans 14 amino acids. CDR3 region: CASSPRQGSQPQHF. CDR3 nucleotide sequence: TGCGCCAGCAGCCCTCGACAGGGCTCTCAGCCCCAGCATTTT.